The next 10 T cell receptor beta chains were all read from a single sample in a study of cytomegalovirus exposure and HLA in healthy donors. PCR amplification relied on 60 Vbeta primers (plus 13 Jbeta primers). The protocol was immunoSEQ multiplex PCR, while the TCRdb copy is restricted to in-frame clones and leaves out a portion. This table holds approximately 150,000 clones, roughly 85% found once. Sample: PBMCs. These receptors were obtained from a woman between 25 and 40 years old in good health and CMV-seronegative.

This clone has more than one count but fewer than ten. The CDR3 reads CATNFGNTEAFF. The CDR3 DNA reads TGTGCCACTAACTTCGGGAACACTGAAGCTTTCTTT. The chain recombines TRBV6-1 with TRBJ1-1; D is undetermined. CDR1 MNHNS and CDR2 SASEGT come from the germline V gene. The CDR3 has 12 residues. Trimming shortened V by 10 bases and J by 1 base, and 10 bases separated the two germline ends.

This clone appeared once. The chain uses TRBV10-3 and TRBJ2-3; TRBD1 aligns across 8 bases. The CDR3 contains 13 residues. The ends lost 11 bases at V and 5 bases at J; junction bases unmatched: 9. Germline loops: CDR1 ENHRY, CDR2 SYGVKD. CDR3 nucleotides: TGTGCCGCGTCGACAGGGGAGAGAGATACGCAGTATTTT. Translating it yields CAASTGERDTQYF.

The V and J genes are TRBV12-5 and TRBJ1-2; D uncertain. Germline V CDR1 and CDR2: LGHNT, FRNRAP. The ends were cut back, 0 bases at V and 5 bases at J, with 10 bases in the middle. The CDR3 runs 14 residues. In DNA form, the CDR3 reads TGTGCTAGTGGTTTGGTACCCGGGAAGTATGGCTACACCTTC. Protein: CASGLVPGKYGYTF.

V is TRBV5-5 and J is TRBJ2-7; D remains unclear. The CDR3 has 14 amino acids. V was cut by 4 bases and J by 5 bases, with 16 bases left in between. Per the germline V gene, CDR1 is SGHKS and CDR2 is YYEKEE (reference sequence). CDR3 protein: CASSPYSSSNEQYF. The CDR3 region has the DNA TGTGCCAGCAGCCCTTACAGTAGTTCGAACGAGCAGTACTTC.

This clone was seen a single time. The genes are TRBV7-9 and TRBJ2-5; maybe TRBD1 (5 bases). There are 12 residues in the CDR3. The germline V gene has CDR1 SEHNR and CDR2 FQNEAQ (reference sequence). Trimming left V 8 bases short and J 11 bases short, with 18 bases between. CDR3 sequence (DNA): TGTGCCAGCGGCCCGACAGCCTTGTGGCAGTACTTC. Encoded protein: CASGPTALWQYF.

Here the CDR3 DNA reads TGTGCCAGCAGCACCGGACTAACCACCGGGGAGCTGTTTTTT. Encoded protein: CASSTGLTTGELFF. The chain couples TRBV5-4 to TRBJ2-2; D is perhaps TRBD2 (6 bases). The germline V gene has CDR1 SGHNT and CDR2 YYREEE (reference sequence). The V end lost 4 bases, the J end lost 4 bases, and 11 bases lay between the germline ends. CDR3 length equals 14 residues. Using reference TRBV5-4 and TRBJ2-2 for the parts outside the CDR3, the full variable domain is ETGVTQSPTHLIKTRGQQVTLRCSSQSGHNTVSWYQQALGQGPQFIFQYYREEENGRGNFPPRFSGLQFPNYSSELNVNALELDDSALYLCASSTGLTTGELFFGEGSRLTVL.

J is TRBJ2-7 and V is TRBV2; 9 bases are a match to TRBD1. This CDR3 spans 20 amino acids. The V gene's germline CDR1 is SNHLY and CDR2 FYNNEI. V lost 5 bases, J lost 2 bases, and 22 bases stayed unmatched. The CDR3 is CASSPGLYGNPQGATYEQYF. CDR3 sequence (DNA): TGTGCCAGCAGTCCTGGTCTATACGGGAATCCACAGGGGGCGACCTACGAGCAGTACTTC. Full variable domain (rest looked up from reference TRBV2 and TRBJ2-7): EPEVTQTPSHQVTQMGQEVILRCVPISNHLYFYWYRQILGQKVEFLVSFYNNEISEKSEIFDDQFSVERPDGSNFTLKIRSTKLEDSAMYFCASSPGLYGNPQGATYEQYFGPGTRLTVT.

The gene calls are TRBV7-2 and TRBJ1-2; TRBD1 is a possible D gene (6 bases). The CDR3 loop spans 13 amino acids. The germline V gene encodes CDR1 SGHTA and CDR2 FQGNSA. The V end lost 5 bases, the J end lost 2 bases, and 9 bases lay between the germline ends. The CDR3 coding sequence is TGTGCCAGCAGCGAACAGGGAAACTATGGCTACACCTTC. Its protein product is CASSEQGNYGYTF.

The CDR3 is CASSTPGQGANNEQFF. Written as DNA, the CDR3 is TGTGCCAGTAGTACCCCGGGACAGGGGGCTAATAATGAGCAGTTCTTC. This sequence joins TRBV19 and TRBJ2-1, with TRBD1 identical over 12 bases. The V gene end was trimmed by 4 bases and the J gene end by 7 bases; junction bases not matched to a gene: 8. The germline V gene has CDR1 LNHDA and CDR2 SQIVND (reference sequence). CDR3 length: 16 amino acids.

V usage is TRBV12-5 and J usage is TRBJ2-5, with a tentative D call TRBD1 (6 bases). The end of the DNA fits TRBJ2-7 better, so the J call may be wrong. Germline V gives CDR1 LGHNT, CDR2 FRNRAP. This CDR3 has 12 residues. This CDR3 reads CASGQDSYEQYF. CDR3 in DNA: TGTGCTAGTGGCCAGGACAGTTACGAGCAGTACTTC.